One and the same sample provided the 15 T cell receptor delta chains below, sequenced in a study of γδ T cells in repeated Plasmodium falciparum infection. Gammadelta T cells were flow-sorted from PBMC into Vgamma9/Vdelta2+ and Vdelta2-negative populations for bulk analysis. TCRdb redid the clone calls on the multiplex PCR reads with CATT. The data show 55,000 to 70,000 delta-chain clones, around 1.5% seen once. The sample was gamma-delta T cells from blood. All receptors derive from a pool of human donors (malaria-infected and uninfected, not separated).

This clone was found a few times. TCRdb lists the protein of a much larger clone for this DNA, which differs at residue 15, so this is likely a read error; the protein given here is translated from the DNA itself. This rearrangement joins TRDV1 to TRDJ1; 11 bases line up with TRDD3. V was clipped by 0 bases and J by 7 bases; unmatched bases: 16. The germline CDR1 and CDR2 sequences are TSWWSYY and QGS. The CDR3 has 19 amino acids. CDR3 in DNA: TGTGCTCTTGGGGAACTGGGTTCTTGGGGGATACGAGACGGCGGTAAACTCATCTTT. Amino acids: CALGELGSWGIRDGGKLIF.

The CDR3 loop is CAGDTDKLIF. The CDR3 coding sequence is TGTGCTGGGGACACCGATAAACTCATCTTT. This chain uses TRDV1 with TRDJ1; D is unclear. Because TCRdb records no J gene, it was assigned here through a match of the DNA to germline. Germline values: CDR1 TSWWSYY, CDR2 QGS. The V gene lost 11 bases and the J gene lost 0 bases, with 4 bases spanning the gap. The CDR3 is 10 residues long.

This clone was observed at least ten times. This rearrangement joins TRDV1 to TRDJ1; 10 nucleotides line up with TRDD3. The CDR3 covers 26 residues. Germline-derived CDR1 and CDR2 are TSWWSYY and QGS. V was pared by 0 bases and J by 7 bases, with 38 bases of the junction left unmatched. This CDR3 reads CALGELPRRGTLYWGIFMRYWSKLIF. CDR3 nucleotide sequence: TGTGCTCTTGGGGAACTGCCCAGACGTGGAACCCTTTACTGGGGGATCTTTATGAGGTATTGGAGTAAACTCATCTTT.

This clone was observed a few times. This probably arose from a read error, given a far larger clone one base away. This same CDR3 is encoded by further DNA sequences in the sample. The chain carries TRDV1 and TRDJ1, with 10 bases that match TRDD3. This CDR3 contains 19 residues. Germline CDR1 TSWWSYY, CDR2 QGS. CDR3 DNA: TGTGCTCTTGGGTCCCCAGGGGGATACGGTCCTCCGTACACCGATAAGCTCATCTTT. It yields the protein CALGSPGGYGPPYTDKLIF.

Remarks on this clone: For this DNA, TCRdb reports the protein of a much larger clone, which diverges at residue 7, most likely from a read error; the protein presented here is translated directly from the DNA. V usage is TRDV1 and J usage is TRDJ1; TRDD3 matches at 12 bases. No J gene is reported in TCRdb; it was inferred here by comparing the DNA with germline. Germline-derived CDR1 and CDR2 are TSWWSYY and QGS. This CDR3 comprises 24 residues. The V and J ends lost 4 bases and 0 bases, in that order; junction bases with no gene match: 27. The CDR3 DNA reads TGTGCTCTTGGGGTGAACCTCCCAAACCCTGACTGGGGGATACTTGAGCGGAACACCGATAAACTCATCTTT. Its translation is CALGVNLPNPDWGILERNTDKLIF.

This clone was seen only a few times. A read error likely explains why the TCRdb protein, taken from a much larger clone, differs from this DNA's translation at residue 11; the protein shown is translated from the DNA. The J gene is TRDJ1, the V gene TRDV1; maybe TRDD3 (6 bases). Germline V gene data show CDR1 as TSWWSYY and CDR2 as QGS. The CDR3 covers 22 residues. V dropped 0 bases and J dropped 0 bases, with 29 bases sitting between them. CDR3: CALGELKVPTRDKPGDTDKLIF. The CDR3, as DNA: TGTGCTCTTGGGGAACTCAAGGTACCTACTAGGGATAAGCCCGGGGACACCGATAAACTCATCTTT.

This clone was detected only a few times. The protein recorded in TCRdb matches a much larger clone and deviates from this DNA's translation at residues 4 and 16, suggesting a read error; the protein here is obtained by translating the DNA. This sequence joins TRDV1 and TRDJ1; tentative D call: TRDD1 (5 bases). Since TCRdb gives no J gene, matching the DNA to germline was used here to assign it. The CDR3 spans 24 residues. CDR1 and CDR2 (germline): TSWWSYY, QGS. In DNA form, the CDR3 reads TGTGCTCTTAGGGAACTAAAGCCCTCGGGAAATTTCTTAGGGAGCTCCGGTGGCTCCTATAAACTCATCTTT. As protein: CALRELKPSGNFLGSSGGSYKLIF.

As to this clone: The protein given by TCRdb reflects a much larger clone and differs at residue 8 from this DNA's translation, likely from a read error; the protein shown is the DNA's translation. The genes are TRDV1 and TRDJ1; maybe TRDD3 (6 bases). TCRdb offers no J gene call, so here the DNA was matched to germline to obtain one. The CDR3 spans 20 residues. In germline, CDR1 is TSWWSYY, CDR2 QGS. Deletions cut 1 base from V and 0 bases from J, with 24 bases between. In DNA, the CDR3 is TGTGCTCTTGGGGAACCCAAAGAGTGGGTCTGGGGACCGTACACCGATAAACTCATCTTT. Translation gives CALGEPKEWVWGPYTDKLIF.

Note on this clone: A far bigger clonotype differs at one base, so this is likely a read error. Distinct nucleotide sequences in the sample also encode this CDR3. The V call is TRDV1, the J call TRDJ1; D may correspond to TRDD2 or TRDD3 (6 bases each). CDR3 length equals 21 residues. CDR1 and CDR2 (germline): TSWWSYY, QGS. Trimming took off 2 bases at V and 0 bases at J, with 28 bases between the two ends. CDR3 protein: CALGESFPNRWLGRYTDKLIF. CDR3 bases: TGTGCTCTTGGGGAATCTTTTCCTAACCGGTGGCTGGGGAGATACACCGATAAACTCATCTTT.

This clone came up many times. This may be a read error: a much more frequent sequence differs by one nucleotide. The chain uses TRDV1 and TRDJ1; tentatively, D is TRDD3 (5 bases). V lost 5 bases to trimming and J lost 4 bases, with 38 bases between them. Germline-derived CDR1 and CDR2 are TSWWSYY and QGS. The CDR3 extends over 22 amino acids. The CDR3 loop is CALGQSLLLRSHLYWKSDKLIF. The CDR3 nucleotides are TGTGCTCTTGGGCAAAGCTTACTACTCAGGAGCCACCTATACTGGAAAAGCGATAAACTCATCTTT.

This clone was observed a handful of times. TCRdb pairs this DNA with a much larger clone's protein that differs at residue 9, likely a read error; the protein shown was translated from the DNA. V and J are TRDV2 and TRDJ3; TRDD3 aligns across 8 bases. Unmatched junction bases numbered 12, after V lost 0 bases and J lost 0 bases. The CDR3 is made up of 21 amino acids. Germline-derived CDR1 and CDR2 are GEAIGNYY and EKD. The CDR3 sequence is CACDTLLGGTHSSWDTRQMFF. CDR3 in DNA: TGTGCCTGTGACACCTTACTGGGGGGTACCCATTCCTCCTGGGACACCCGACAGATGTTTTTC.

This clone occurred many times. A far larger clone is one nucleotide away, so this likely arose from a read error. This CDR3 is also generated by other DNA sequences in the sample. The gene calls are TRDV1 and TRDJ1, with 7 positions matching TRDD3. The germline V gene encodes CDR1 TSWWSYY and CDR2 QGS. This CDR3 contains 17 residues. CDR3 nucleotides: TGTGCTCTTGGGGAAGGAACTTTGGGGGACTACACGGATAAACTCATCTTT. Protein product: CALGEGTLGDYTDKLIF.

The table lists this clone with many counts. This DNA's translation and the protein TCRdb lists, from a much larger clone, do not match at residue 8, likely due to a read error; the protein shown is translated from the DNA. The V gene is TRDV1, the J gene TRDJ1, with D unclear. The V end was cut by 0 bases, the J end by 2 bases, with 13 bases between. Per the germline V gene, CDR1 is TSWWSYY and CDR2 is QGS. The CDR3 is 16 residues long. The CDR3 region has the DNA TGTGCTCTTGGGGAACTGAGGGGTACGGGTACCGATAAACTCATCTTT. It specifies CALGELRGTGTDKLIF.

This clone has only a few counts. This likely came from a read error, as a far larger clone is one base away. Other nucleotide sequences from this sample produce the same CDR3. The V gene is listed as TRDV2; no J gene was called; the table calls TRDD3, which could not be checked here. CDR1 is GEAIGNYY, CDR2 EKD, per germline. The CDR3 has 18 amino acids. This CDR3 reads CACDHWGLGDVWTDKLIF. DNA of the CDR3: TGTGCCTGTGACCACTGGGGACTGGGGGATGTGTGGACCGATAAACTCATCTTC.

In this sample, this clone turned up a few times. The amino acid sequence in TCRdb belongs to a much larger clone and departs from this DNA's translation at residue 15, likely a sequencing read error; the sequence shown is translated from the DNA. The chain is built from TRDV1 and TRDJ1, with 7 nucleotides matching TRDD3. This CDR3 region has 24 residues. The V segment lost 5 bases and the J segment 0 bases; nucleotides outside the gene matches: 33. The germline gives CDR1 TSWWSYY, CDR2 QGS. The CDR3 bases are TGTGCTCTTGGGAAAGATCCCTACTGTCCCTCCTGTACTGGGGAATACAGAAACACCGATAAACTCATCTTT. It codes for CALGKDPYCPSCTGEYRNTDKLIF.